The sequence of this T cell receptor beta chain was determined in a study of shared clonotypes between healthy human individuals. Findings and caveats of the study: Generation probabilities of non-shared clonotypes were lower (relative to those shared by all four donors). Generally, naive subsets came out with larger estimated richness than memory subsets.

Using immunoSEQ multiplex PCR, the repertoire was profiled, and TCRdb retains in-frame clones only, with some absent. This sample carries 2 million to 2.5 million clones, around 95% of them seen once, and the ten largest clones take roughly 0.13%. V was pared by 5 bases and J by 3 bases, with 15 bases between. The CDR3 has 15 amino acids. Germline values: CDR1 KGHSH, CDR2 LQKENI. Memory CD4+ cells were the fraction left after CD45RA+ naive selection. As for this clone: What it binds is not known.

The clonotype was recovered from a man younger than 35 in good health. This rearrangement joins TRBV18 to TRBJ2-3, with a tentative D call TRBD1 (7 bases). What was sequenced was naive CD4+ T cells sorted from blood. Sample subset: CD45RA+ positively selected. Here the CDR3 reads CASSIPQGGTDTQYF. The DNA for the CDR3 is TGTGCCAGCTCAATTCCCCAGGGGGGTACAGATACGCAGTATTTT.